Below, 26 T cell receptor beta chains from the same sample are listed, as sequenced in a study of cytomegalovirus exposure and HLA in healthy donors. Vbeta (60) and Jbeta (13) primers were used in the PCR. Only in-frame clones appear in the TCRdb table, and some are missing; sequencing was by immunoSEQ multiplex PCR. The table records 200,000 to 250,000 clones, over 65% of them present only once. The sample was PBMCs. The receptor source for this set is a woman aged 55-75 years in good health and CMV-seropositive.

About this clone: The sample holds other DNA sequences that translate to the same CDR3. V and J are TRBV9 and TRBJ2-7, with 10 bases fitting TRBD2. The J segment lost 2 bases and the V segment lost 3 bases, leaving 2 bases of the junction unmatched. There are 14 residues in the CDR3. Germline V gene lookup returns CDR1 SGDLS and CDR2 YYNGEE. The CDR3 DNA follows: TGTGCCAGCAGCGCTGGACTAGCGGCCTACGAGCAGTACTTC. This encodes CASSAGLAAYEQYF.

CDR3 loop: CASRTEGSGNTIYF. The CDR3 DNA is TGTGCCAGCAGGACCGAGGGATCAGGAAACACCATATATTTT. The chain links TRBV7-2 to TRBJ1-3; D call uncertain. This CDR3 region has 14 residues. CDR1 and CDR2 from the germline V gene are SGHTA and FQGNSA. Trimming removed 6 bases from V and 4 bases from J, with 13 bases in between.

The chain is built from TRBV14 and TRBJ2-1, with D perhaps matching TRBD2 (5 bases). Germline V gene data show CDR1 as SGHDN and CDR2 as FVKESK. Trimming took off 1 base at V and 7 bases at J, with 14 bases between the two ends. This CDR3 has 15 residues. CDR3 DNA sequence: TGTGCCAGCAGCCAAGTCTCGGGGTGGTTGAATGAGCAGTTCTTC. Amino acids: CASSQVSGWLNEQFF. Using reference TRBV14 and TRBJ2-1 for the parts outside the CDR3, the full variable domain is EAGVTQFPSHSVIEKGQTVTLRCDPISGHDNLYWYRRVMGKEIKFLLHFVKESKQDESGMPNNRFLAERTGGTYSTLKVQPAELEDSGVYFCASSQVSGWLNEQFFGPGTRLTVL.

This chain links TRBV25-1 with TRBJ2-5, with D perhaps matching TRBD2 (6 bases). The end of the DNA aligns better with TRBJ2-7, so the J call may be wrong. The CDR3 sequence is 15 residues long. Germline lookup yields CDR1 MGHDK and CDR2 SYGVNS. CDR3 bases: TGTGCCAGCAGCCCCGTGGAGGGGCGTCCCTACGAGCAGTACTTC. It is translated as CASSPVEGRPYEQYF.

The chain recombines TRBV6-5 with TRBJ2-7, with 8 bases that match TRBD2. Per the germline V gene, CDR1 is MNHEY and CDR2 is SVGAGI. After removal of 0 bases from V and 4 bases from J, the junction contained 8 bases not matched to a gene. The CDR3 is 16 residues long. Here the CDR3 reads CASSYSRGGAAYEQYF. The CDR3 DNA is TGTGCCAGCAGTTACTCCCGGGGGGGGGCAGCATACGAGCAGTACTTC.

This clone was observed a handful of times. This chain connects TRBV5-5 to TRBJ1-1; TRBD1 might be the D (5 bases). Looked up from germline, CDR1 is SGHKS and CDR2 is YYEKEE (reference sequence). V lost 0 bases, J lost 1 base, and 13 bases lay in between. The CDR3 has 16 residues. The DNA of the CDR3 is TGTGCCAGCAGCTTGGTGGGGGAGGCCAGGAACACTGAAGCTTTCTTT. This encodes CASSLVGEARNTEAFF.

The sample holds one count of this clone. This chain uses TRBV6-1 with TRBJ1-5; TRBD1 matches at 7 bases. After removal of 6 bases from V and 2 bases from J, the junction contained 4 bases not matched to a gene. Germline CDR1 and CDR2: MNHNS and SASEGT. The CDR3 is made up of 14 amino acids. The chain's CDR3 is CASRAGTGNQPQHF. For the CDR3, the DNA is TGTGCCAGCAGGGCTGGGACAGGCAATCAGCCCCAGCATTTT.

This rearrangement joins TRBV2 to TRBJ2-7; D perhaps matches TRBD2 (6 bases). Germline CDR1 and CDR2: SNHLY and FYNNEI. This CDR3 is built from 14 residues. The ends were cut back, 7 bases at V and 4 bases at J, with 17 bases in the middle. CDR3 nucleotide sequence: TGTGCCAGCATTGTAGGAGGGAGGACTTACGAGCAGTACTTC. It specifies CASIVGGRTYEQYF.

V and J are TRBV6-5 and TRBJ1-2, with D tentatively TRBD1 (5 bases). The CDR3 contains 15 residues. The V and J ends lost 6 bases and 5 bases respectively, with 19 bases between them. Germline loops: CDR1 MNHEY, CDR2 SVGAGI. The CDR3 loop reads CASRETVVVDYGYTF. In nucleotides, the CDR3 is TGTGCCAGCAGGGAGACAGTAGTGGTGGATTATGGCTACACCTTC.

This chain links TRBV6-5 with TRBJ2-7; no reliable D call. Germline values: CDR1 MNHEY, CDR2 SVGAGI. This CDR3 is 12 amino acids long. The V end lost 5 bases, the J end lost 4 bases, and 9 bases lay between the germline ends. The CDR3 is CASSGQFYEQYF. In DNA form, the CDR3 reads TGTGCCAGCAGTGGGCAGTTTTACGAGCAGTACTTC.

This chain joins TRBV6-6 and TRBJ2-7; D ambiguous. V gave up 5 bases and J gave up 5 bases, with 10 bases separating them. Germline V lookup: CDR1 MNHNY, CDR2 SVGAGI (reference sequence). This CDR3 spans 12 amino acids. In nucleotides, the CDR3 is TGTGCCAGCAGTCCTTCTCGTCACGAGCAGTACTTC. As protein: CASSPSRHEQYF.

V usage is TRBV2 and J usage is TRBJ2-3; 8 bases fit TRBD2. The CDR3 runs 14 residues. After removal of 2 bases from V and 4 bases from J, the junction contained 2 bases not matched to a gene. Looked up from germline, CDR1 is SNHLY and CDR2 is FYNNEI. The CDR3 loop is CASSETSGSDTQYF. The CDR3 coding sequence is TGTGCCAGCAGTGAAACTAGCGGATCAGATACGCAGTATTTT.

The rearrangement joins TRBV10-2 to TRBJ2-6, with TRBD1 identical over 8 bases. This CDR3 is built from 16 residues. V trimming: 6 bases; J trimming: 1 base; junction bases outside the gene matches: 5. The germline CDR1 and CDR2 sequences are WSHSY and SAAADI. The CDR3 DNA reads as TGCGCCAGCAGCCGGGACAGGACTTCTGGGGCCAACGTCCTGACTTTC. Its protein product is CASSRDRTSGANVLTF.

J is TRBJ2-7 and V is TRBV6-5; 8 bases match TRBD1. V lost 0 bases to trimming and J lost 5 bases; unmatched junction nucleotides: 6. CDR3 length: 15 residues. Germline V CDR1 and CDR2: MNHEY, SVGAGI. The CDR3 DNA reads TGTGCCAGCAGTTACTCGGGCCAGGGGGCTCACGAGCAGTACTTC. Translated: CASSYSGQGAHEQYF.

This chain connects TRBV30 to TRBJ2-7; D possibly corresponds to TRBD2 (5 bases). V was shortened by 4 bases and J by 7 bases, with 14 bases between the two germline ends. The CDR3 length is 12 residues. Germline V lookup: CDR1 GTSNPN, CDR2 SVGIG (reference sequence). CDR3 coding DNA: TGTGCCTGGACCCCGGTGTCGGGGGAGCAGTACTTC. This sequence encodes CAWTPVSGEQYF. Based on the CDR3 plus reference TRBV30 and TRBJ2-7, the full variable domain is SQTIHQWPATLVQPVGSPLSLECTVEGTSNPNLYWYRQAAGRGLQLLFYSVGIGQISSEVPQNLSASRPQDRQFILSSKKLLLSDSGFYLCAWTPVSGEQYFGPGTRLTVT.

This clone turned up a few times. Written as DNA, the CDR3 is TGCAGCATTCTCCCGGGGTACGACACTGAAGCTTTCTTT. Translating gives CSILPGYDTEAFF. The chain employs TRBV29-1 and TRBJ1-1; D unresolved. V dropped 8 bases and J dropped 3 bases, with 16 bases sitting between them. Per germline, CDR1 SQVTM and CDR2 ANQGSEA. The CDR3 contains 13 residues.

This clone was counted only a few times. The CDR3 loop reads CASSIYPRGLAQHF. The CDR3 nucleotides are TGTGCCAGCAGCATTTACCCGAGGGGGCTAGCCCAGCATTTT. V gene TRBV28 combines with J gene TRBJ1-5; 7 bases align to TRBD1. Trimming removed 6 bases from V and 11 bases from J; junction bases left unmatched: 13. The CDR3 covers 14 residues. Germline assignment: CDR1 MDHEN and CDR2 SYDVKM.

The gene calls are TRBV5-4 and TRBJ1-2; 8 nucleotides align to TRBD1. The CDR3 contains 14 residues. Looked up from germline, CDR1 is SGHNT and CDR2 is YYREEE (reference sequence). V was pared by 4 bases and J by 7 bases, with 9 bases of the junction left unmatched. For the CDR3, the DNA is TGTGCCAGCAGCGCCGCAGGGGGCCTAGCTGGCTACACCTTC. Translating gives CASSAAGGLAGYTF.

This sequence joins TRBV19 and TRBJ1-4, with D unresolved. With 4 bases removed from V and 8 bases from J, the gap between germline ends came to 14 bases. The germline gives CDR1 LNHDA, CDR2 SQIVND (reference sequence). The CDR3 is 14 residues long. The CDR3 loop reads CASSTTPAVEKLFF. DNA of the CDR3: TGTGCCAGTAGTACGACCCCAGCGGTAGAAAAACTGTTTTTT.

The chain carries TRBV13 and TRBJ2-7, with D possibly matching TRBD1 (5 bases). The CDR3 totals 13 residues. V was trimmed by 7 bases and J by 2 bases, leaving 12 bases between them. Germline CDR1 PRHDT, CDR2 FYEKMQ (reference sequence). CDR3 sequence (DNA): TGTGCCAGCACGCTTTCAGGGCCCTACGAGCAGTACTTC. Translated, it gives CASTLSGPYEQYF.

This clone was recorded once. The V and J genes are TRBV2 and TRBJ2-5, with D maybe TRBD2 (6 bases). CDR1 is SNHLY, CDR2 FYNNEI, per germline. V was cut by 4 bases and J by 5 bases, with 14 bases left in between. The CDR3 is 14 residues long. In nucleotides, the CDR3 is TGTGCCAGCAGTGGTGTTCTAGCGACGGAGACCCAGTACTTC. The encoded protein is CASSGVLATETQYF.

V is TRBV18 and J is TRBJ2-3, with TRBD2 matching over 8 bases. The germline V gene has CDR1 KGHSH and CDR2 LQKENI. V shed 3 bases and J 3 bases; nucleotides not matched to a gene: 5. The CDR3 runs 15 residues. The CDR3: CASSPAGGQTDTQYF. Written as DNA, the CDR3 is TGTGCCAGCTCACCCGCGGGGGGCCAAACAGATACGCAGTATTTT.

The chain couples TRBV18 to TRBJ2-7; D is perhaps TRBD2 (6 bases). CDR1 is KGHSH and CDR2 is LQKENI in the germline V gene. V lost 3 bases, J lost 4 bases, and 13 bases lay in between. CDR3 length: 14 residues. CDR3 sequence reads: CASSPAGGRYEQYF. The CDR3 DNA is TGTGCCAGCTCACCTGCCGGGGGAAGGTACGAGCAGTACTTC.

The chain recombines TRBV19 with TRBJ2-7; D not resolved. V was cut by 5 bases and J by 0 bases, with 11 bases left in between. The CDR3 has 14 residues. In germline, CDR1 is LNHDA, CDR2 SQIVND (reference sequence). For the CDR3, the DNA is TGTGCCAGTAGTTCCCAGGCAAGCTCCTACGAGCAGTACTTC. It encodes CASSSQASSYEQYF. Supplemented by reference TRBV19 and TRBJ2-7, the full variable domain reads DGGITQSPKYLFRKEGQNVTLSCEQNLNHDAMYWYRQDPGQGLRLIYYSQIVNDFQKGDIAEGYSVSREKKESFPLTVTSAQKNPTAFYLCASSSQASSYEQYFGPGTRLTVT.

This chain connects TRBV6-1 to TRBJ2-3; 11 bases agree with TRBD2. The CDR3 spans 13 residues. The V segment lost 10 bases and the J segment 5 bases; nucleotides outside the gene matches: 5. The germline V gene encodes CDR1 MNHNS and CDR2 SASEGT. The CDR3 reads CATQTSGEDTQYF. The CDR3 DNA reads as TGTGCCACCCAGACTAGCGGGGAAGATACGCAGTATTTT.

The chain combines TRBV29-1 with TRBJ2-3; 10 nucleotides agree with TRBD2. After removal of 5 bases from V and 1 base from J, the junction contained 6 bases not matched to a gene. The CDR3 has 15 amino acids. CDR1 is SQVTM and CDR2 is ANQGSEA in the germline V gene. Written as DNA, the CDR3 is TGCAGCGTTTCCGGGACTAGCGTACGCACAGATACGCAGTATTTT. The encoded protein is CSVSGTSVRTDTQYF.